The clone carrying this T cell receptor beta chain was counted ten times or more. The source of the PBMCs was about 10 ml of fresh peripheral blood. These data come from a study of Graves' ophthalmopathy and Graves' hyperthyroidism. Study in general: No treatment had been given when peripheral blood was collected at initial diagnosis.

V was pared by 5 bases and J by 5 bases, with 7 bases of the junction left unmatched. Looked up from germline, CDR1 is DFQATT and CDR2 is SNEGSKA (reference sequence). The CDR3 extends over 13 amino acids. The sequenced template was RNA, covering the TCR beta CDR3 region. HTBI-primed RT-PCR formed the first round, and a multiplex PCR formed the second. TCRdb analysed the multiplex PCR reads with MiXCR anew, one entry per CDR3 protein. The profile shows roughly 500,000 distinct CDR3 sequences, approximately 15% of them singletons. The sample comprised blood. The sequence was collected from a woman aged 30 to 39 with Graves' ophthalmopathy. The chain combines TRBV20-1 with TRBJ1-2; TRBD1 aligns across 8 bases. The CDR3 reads CSAQGQGNYGYTF. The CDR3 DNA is TGCAGTGCTCAAGGACAGGGAAATTATGGCTACACCTTC.